This T cell receptor (beta chain) was recorded in a study of T cell responses to AZD1222 COVID-19 vaccine. Repertoires were generated with immunoSEQ multiplex PCR, while TCRdb's copy carries only in-frame clones and drops some. The sample contains about 140,000 clones, about nine tenths of which appear only once. Germline CDR1 reads SGHKS; CDR2 reads YYEKEE (reference sequence). Trimming removed 4 bases at V and 2 bases at J, with 17 bases between. The CDR3 has 16 residues. Specimen: peripheral blood, collected on day 0 of AZD1222 vaccination. This rearrangement joins TRBV5-5 to TRBJ2-3, with D perhaps TRBD2 (6 bases). The receptor was derived from an adult in good health. CDR3 protein: CASSGPGLTPTDTQYF. The DNA of the CDR3 is TGTGCCAGCAGCGGTCCGGGACTCACACCCACAGATACGCAGTATTTT.